This TCR beta chain was identified during a study of PD-L1 blockade in urothelial cancer (dated by TCRdb to between 2016 and 2019). For context, the study as a whole: All patients started therapy around 2014 and received atezolizumab 1,200 mg intravenously every 3 weeks. About 85% of the 29 patients were males with bladder-origin urothelial cancer, and 18 of 29 reported a prior smoking history. Patients had an ECOG performance status of 0 or 1 and had received between 0 and 3 prior chemotherapy regimens. Blood samples were analyzed at 3 weeks after treatment start (second dose) and at 6 weeks after treatment start. Blood samples gave median yields of around 140,000 T cells and over 80,000 unique TCRs, along with a median clonality of 0.080. The study was an exploratory multi-omic analysis of somatic, immune and clinical correlates of response to PD-L1 blockade with atezolizumab in urothelial cancer. TCR sequencing covered pretreatment tumor samples and matched, serially collected peripheral blood taken before and after atezolizumab treatment. Durable clinical benefit meant progression-free survival longer than 6 months, and TCR features were also tested against progression-free and overall survival. Whole exome sequencing and RNA sequencing of pretreatment tumors were performed alongside TCR sequencing in the same patients. Durable clinical benefit was achieved by nine patients but not by the remaining 20. Pretreatment blood TCR-seq was available for fewer than 30 patients, at least one posttreatment blood collection was obtained for some 24 patients, and tumor TCR-seq was available for some 24 patients.

The time point label on this specimen signifies: pretreatment peripheral blood. The cohort comprised around 30 patients with locally advanced or metastatic urothelial carcinoma treated at Memorial Sloan Kettering on a trial protocol. Peripheral blood mononuclear cells were collected from each patient pretreatment and during treatment, giving between 1 and 8 total time points per patient. The Qiagen DNeasy Blood extraction kit was used to purify genomic DNA from total PBMCs and tumor samples. Collected pretreatment and during treatment, PBMCs were isolated and stored as previously described. V is pared back by 5 bases and J by 6 bases, with 10 bases lying between the germline termini. The germline V gene sets CDR1 to SGHVS and CDR2 to FQNEAQ. The CDR3 contains 13 residues, cysteine and phenylalanine counted. Solely the CDR3 DNA is kept, with 39 bases framed from the first base. A note on this clone: Its cognate antigen has yet to be identified. No base qualities exist here, and no much larger clone lies one base off it.

Results the study describes overall, beyond this receptor: A pretreatment peripheral blood TCR clonality below the median was linked to improved progression-free and overall survival. At 3 weeks after the start of treatment, tumor-associated TCR clones in peripheral blood had expanded more in patients with durable benefit (n ≈ 20, p = 0.022). Small sample size (n ≈ 29) and many exploratory analyses mean the results are intended to be hypothesis-generating.

Synthetic TCR analog templates were spiked into each PCR so that absolute template abundance could be estimated from read counts. TCRbeta CDR3 regions were amplified from genomic DNA with bias-controlled V and J gene primers using the immunoSEQ assay. Sequencing of rearranged TCRbeta segments was done at approximately 20X coverage. The authors' pipeline ran thus. Sequencing errors were corrected by clustering and CDR3s were annotated against IMGT to assign V, D and J genes. Downstream analyses used only productive TCRbeta rearrangements, leaving out any out-of-frame or stop-codon sequences. Clonality was calculated as one minus the Shannon entropy normalized by the log of the number of unique productive sequences. Clones differing between time points or between blood and tumor were identified by Fisher's exact test with Benjamini-Hochberg correction at adjusted p below 0.01. Here the immuneACCESS table is served through TCRdb, limited to in-frame sequences with V and J called. Missing clones are a known gap in these copies; in checked studies unresolved V genes cover under half, and the rest lacks a known reason. That table supplies the V and J calls and clone size; D and trimming were determined from the DNA. This sample holds tens of thousands of clones; roughly 82% were observed only once. The biggest ten clones account for 6.5% to 8.5% of the sample.

Sequencing used PBMCs, obtained around atezolizumab (anti-PD-L1) treatment. This TCR was sampled from a man aged 55-75 years with urothelial cancer. This receptor chain uses TRBV7-8 and TRBJ2-2; there is no confident call for the D gene. The CDR3 in this case is CASSTDRAGELFF. The bases read TGTGCCAGCAGCACTGACCGGGCCGGGGAGCTGTTTTTT. Here the CDR3 is joined to the reference TRBV7-8 and TRBJ2-2 genes, and the full variable domain is: GAGVSQSPRYKVAKRGQDVALRCDPISGHVSLFWYQQALGQGPEFLTYFQNEAQLDKSGLPSDRFFAERPEGSVSTLKIQRTQQEDSAVYLCASSTDRAGELFFGEGSRLTVL.